The clone carrying this TCR beta chain was detected only a few times. Its antigen is as yet unknown. These data are taken from a study of T cells in Graves' hyperthyroidism and ophthalmopathy. Trimming shortened V by 4 bases and J by 1 base, and 15 bases separated the two germline ends. This CDR3 region has 15 residues. The germline gives CDR1 SQVTM, CDR2 ANQGSEA. Regarding the study as a whole: Among thyroid clonotypes expanded above 0.001, most also appeared in blood.

Amplification targeted TCR beta CDR3 regions from RNA transcripts. RT-PCR in the first round (using the HTBI primer set) targeted the TCR CDR3. TCRdb re-analysed the multiplex PCR reads in MiXCR, keeping a single row per CDR3 protein. The sample has 500,000 to 750,000 distinct CDR3 sequences; roughly 46% are singletons. If no ophthalmopathy progression occurred within 18 months, Graves' hyperthyroidism was stable. Each patient was aged 18 to 65 and had newly diagnosed hyperthyroidism of under 2 months' duration. Lactation, pregnancy, other autoimmune disease or uncontrolled infection excluded patients.

The receptor was isolated from a woman aged 18-30 years with Graves' hyperthyroidism. The chain joins TRBV29-1 to TRBJ2-3; D possibly matches TRBD1 or TRBD2 (5 bases each). The specimen sequenced was peripheral blood or thyroid tissue (not recorded which). In nucleotides, the CDR3 is TGCAGCGTTGTGGGGACCCCAGAAGGCACAGATACGCAGTATTTT. This translates into CSVVGTPEGTDTQYF.